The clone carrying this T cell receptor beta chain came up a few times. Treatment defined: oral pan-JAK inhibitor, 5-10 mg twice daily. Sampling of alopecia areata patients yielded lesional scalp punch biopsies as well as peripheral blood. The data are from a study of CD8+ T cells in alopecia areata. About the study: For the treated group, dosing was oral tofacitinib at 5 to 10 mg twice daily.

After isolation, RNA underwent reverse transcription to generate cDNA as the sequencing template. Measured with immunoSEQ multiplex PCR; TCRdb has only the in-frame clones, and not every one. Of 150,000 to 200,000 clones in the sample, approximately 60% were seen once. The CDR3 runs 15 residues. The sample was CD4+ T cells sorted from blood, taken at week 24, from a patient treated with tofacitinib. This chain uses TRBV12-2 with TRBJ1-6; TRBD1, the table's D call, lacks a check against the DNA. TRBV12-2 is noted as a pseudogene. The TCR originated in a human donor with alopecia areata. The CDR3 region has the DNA TGTGCAAGTCGCTTAGCGGACAGAACCAATTCACCCCTCCACTTT. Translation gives CASRLADRTNSPLHF.